These 15 T cell receptor beta chains share one sample of origin, sequenced in a study of T-cell reconstitution after alpha-beta-depleted transplantation in children. The TCRbeta library incorporated unique molecular identifiers. Via MiXCR, TCRdb re-called the PCR reads, giving one row per CDR3 protein. The table includes roughly 490,000 distinct CDR3 sequences, approximately 10% detected once. The source was PBMCs, mostly from graft donor cells, collected 180 days after TCRalphabeta/CD19-depleted stem cell transplant. These receptors were collected from a female patient aged 2-15 years who had a stem cell transplant for aplastic anemia, so the T cells may come from the graft donor.

This clonotype came up many times. The chain employs TRBV11-1 and TRBJ2-2, with 11 positions matching TRBD2. CDR3 size: 18 residues. J was trimmed by 1 base and V by 5 bases; bases with no gene match: 9. The germline V gene has CDR1 SGHAT and CDR2 FQDESV (reference sequence). CDR3 sequence reads: CASSPPGGTSGNTGELFF. CDR3 coding DNA: TGTGCCAGCAGCCCGCCTGGTGGGACTAGCGGGAACACCGGGGAGCTGTTTTTT.

The chain combines TRBV28 with TRBJ2-7; TRBD2 matches 8 bases. The germline V gene encodes CDR1 MDHEN and CDR2 SYDVKM. Trimming took 6 bases from V and 7 from J; bases not matched to a gene: 8. The CDR3 spans 13 residues. The chain's CDR3 is CASSRGGEGEQYF. For the CDR3, the DNA is TGTGCCAGCAGCCGGGGGGGGGAGGGGGAGCAGTACTTC.

This clonotype was seen only a few times. This chain joins TRBV12-3 or TRBV12-4 and TRBJ2-3; no firm D call. The V and J ends lost 7 bases and 0 bases respectively, with 8 bases between them. There are 13 residues in the CDR3. The CDR3 DNA reads TGTGCCAGCACCAAAACTAGCACAGATACGCAGTATTTT. This codes for CASTKTSTDTQYF.

A few counts support this clonotype. Germline is not matched at one junction end, which may reflect a read error. This rearrangement joins TRBV7-9 to TRBJ2-5; 7 positions agree with TRBD2. From germline, CDR1 is SEHNR and CDR2 FQNEAQ (reference sequence). This CDR3 comprises 16 residues. The CDR3 is CASSLSRAGRGETRYF. The CDR3 DNA follows: TGTGCCAGCAGCTTAAGTAGAGCGGGACGAGGGGAGACCCGGTACTTC.

The chain combines TRBV29-1 with TRBJ2-7, with D possibly TRBD2 on 7 matching bases. There are 14 residues in the CDR3. Germline V gene sequence: CDR1 SQVTM, CDR2 ANQGSEA. V shed 2 bases and J shed 3 bases, with 14 bases lying between them. The CDR3, as DNA: TGCAGCGTTGAATCGGGGGAGGGGGGCTACGAGCAGTACTTC. It translates to CSVESGEGGYEQYF.

This clonotype was seen more than once but under ten times. The chain carries TRBV10-3 and TRBJ2-5, with D perhaps being TRBD1 or TRBD2 (5 bases each). The V end lost 3 bases, the J end lost 4 bases, and 15 bases lay between the germline ends. CDR1 and CDR2 (germline): ENHRY, SYGVKD. The CDR3 totals 15 residues. The CDR3: CAISESGGRGETQYF. CDR3 coding DNA: TGTGCCATCAGTGAAAGTGGGGGAAGGGGAGAGACCCAGTACTTC.

This clonotype has a handful of counts. The V gene is TRBV7-2, the J gene TRBJ1-2; D may be TRBD1 (6 bases). V was trimmed by 2 bases and J by 5 bases, leaving 9 bases between them. The CDR3 consists of 13 residues. The germline V gene has CDR1 SGHTA and CDR2 FQGNSA. CDR3 bases: TGTGCCAGCAGCTTATACAGGGAATATGGCTACACCTTC. Translating gives CASSLYREYGYTF.

This clonotype was observed a few times. This sequence joins TRBV9 and TRBJ2-1; D tentatively fits TRBD1 or TRBD2 (6 bases each). This CDR3 is 16 amino acids long. Trimming stripped 4 bases from V and 6 bases from J, with 20 bases between. Germline CDR1 reads SGDLS; CDR2 reads YYNGEE. Here the CDR3 reads CASSPRGGLVVNEQFF. The CDR3 DNA reads as TGTGCCAGCAGCCCAAGAGGGGGGCTAGTGGTCAATGAGCAGTTCTTC.

This clonotype was seen only a few times. At one end, the junction sequence differs from germline, possibly due to a read error. DNA of the CDR3: TGTGCCAGCAGTTTACGAAGGCTAGCGGGTTCCTTC. Amino acids: CASSLRRLAGSF. The chain joins TRBV12-3 or TRBV12-4 to TRBJ2-1, with 8 bases aligning to TRBD2. This CDR3 comprises 12 residues.

There are a few counts of this clonotype. CDR3 region: CASSPGLVMVSGELFF. CDR3 sequence (DNA): TGTGCCAGCAGCCCTGGACTAGTTATGGTCTCCGGGGAGCTGTTTTTT. The chain carries TRBV7-3 and TRBJ2-2; 7 positions agree with TRBD2. The V gene end was trimmed by 5 bases and the J gene end by 6 bases; junction bases not matched to a gene: 12. Germline V CDR1 and CDR2: SGHTA, FQGTGA. The length of the CDR3 is 16 residues.

Ten or more counts support this clonotype. The rearrangement uses TRBV5-1 and TRBJ2-7, with TRBD1 identical over 7 bases. Germline CDR1 and CDR2: SGHRS and YFSETQ. The CDR3 totals 15 residues. V was pared by 4 bases and J by 2 bases, with 9 bases of the junction left unmatched. The CDR3 region has the DNA TGCGCCAGCAGCCTTACCGGGACAGCTACCTACGAGCAGTACTTC. Translation gives CASSLTGTATYEQYF.

The chain is built from TRBV4-3 and TRBJ2-2; D gene unclear. Trimming took 3 bases from V and 3 from J, leaving 8 bases between them. This CDR3 is built from 14 residues. Germline-derived CDR1 and CDR2 are LGHNA and YSLEER. CDR3 amino acids: CASSHLRDTGELFF. The CDR3 DNA sequence: TGCGCCAGCAGCCACCTTAGGGACACCGGGGAGCTGTTTTTT.

This clonotype turned up a few times. The chain is built from TRBV5-1 and TRBJ2-1; perhaps TRBD2 as D (5 bases). The CDR3 is 13 amino acids. V was clipped by 6 bases and J by 7 bases, with 14 bases between them. Germline V gene sequence: CDR1 SGHRS, CDR2 YFSETQ. Here the CDR3 DNA reads TGCGCCAGCAATCCTAGCTCGGGGAATGAGCAGTTCTTC. The encoded protein is CASNPSSGNEQFF.

The chain has TRBV2 and TRBJ1-1, with a tentative D call TRBD1 (5 bases). The germline V gene has CDR1 SNHLY and CDR2 FYNNEI. The CDR3 sequence is 17 residues long. Trimming took 8 bases from V and 0 from J, leaving 22 bases between them. The CDR3 sequence is CASARSRTSSMNTEAFF. As DNA, the CDR3 is TGTGCCAGCGCCCGAAGCCGGACATCGTCAATGAACACTGAAGCTTTCTTT.

This chain uses TRBV24-1 with TRBJ2-3; D is possibly TRBD1 (6 bases). From germline, CDR1 is KGHDR and CDR2 SFDVKD. With 7 bases removed from V and 5 bases from J, the gap between germline ends came to 12 bases. CDR3 length equals 13 residues. CDR3: CATRYRDLDTQYF. The CDR3 region has the DNA TGTGCCACCAGGTACAGGGACCTAGATACGCAGTATTTT.